This T cell receptor beta chain was obtained from a study of vaccination and CD4 T cells after COVID-19. As for the study in general: Overlapping peptides of the spike proteins of SARS-CoV-2, HCoV-NL63, HCoV-OC43 and HCoV-229E were used for cell stimulation.

The Oncomine TCR Beta short-read assay was applied to DNA of cultured CD4+ T cells. Via MiXCR, TCRdb re-called the PCR reads, giving one row per CDR3 protein. The data contain roughly 16,000 distinct CDR3 sequences, about 25% of them singletons. Per the germline V gene, CDR1 is MNHNS and CDR2 is SASEGT. V was cut by 6 bases and J by 3 bases, with 15 bases left in between. The CDR3 is 15 residues long. Treatment meaning: approximately 9-day PBMC culture with coronavirus spike peptide pools or control peptides (ViraFEST assay). This clonotype has just a few counts. Its specificity is not known. Sequencing was carried out using cultured CD4+ T cells from blood. This TCR was sampled from a human donor with COVID-19. The rearrangement joins TRBV6-1 to TRBJ1-5; D remains ambiguous. The CDR3 reads CASRRAGANNQPQHF. The CDR3 nucleotides are TGTGCCAGCAGACGAGCGGGAGCTAACAATCAGCCCCAGCATTTT.